This TCR beta chain comes out of a study of identical twins. Study-wide results and caveats: Abundant cord blood beta clonotypes carried fewer insertions; memory repertoires showed none.

The CDR3 is 17 amino acids. Germline CDR1 is DFQATT and CDR2 is SNEGSKA (reference sequence). For this clonotype: What it binds is not known. A read error may account for a junction end that differs from germline.

TCRdb reanalysed the 5' RACE reads using MiXCR and keeps one entry per CDR3 protein. The sample gives around 510,000 distinct CDR3 sequences, 14% of which show up once; more than 0.8% is in the top ten. The sample was also reused in another study, on yellow fever vaccine responses in identical twins.

This receptor was obtained from a woman aged 18-30 years in good health. V is TRBV20-1 and J is TRBJ2-2; tentatively, D is TRBD1 (5 bases). The specimen sequenced was CD4+ T cells sorted from blood. CDR3 sequence: CCARVSGWGASTGELFF. The CDR3 DNA reads TGCTGTGCTAGAGTATCCGGGTGGGGCGCGAGCACCGGGGAGCTGTTTTTT.